The T cell receptor beta chain under discussion was sequenced for a study of blood T cell repertoires in COVID-19. The wider study: Samples representing acute and convalescent COVID-19 were sourced from the United States, Italy and Spain. The analysed material was cDNA or gDNA that came from T cells, B-cell-depleted T cells, or PBMCs.

Method: immunoSEQ multiplex PCR; TCRdb's copy keeps in-frame clones and lacks some. The table shows about 530,000 clones, with approximately 91% occurring only once. Trimming took 0 bases from V and 3 from J, leaving 13 bases between them. From germline, CDR1 is SGDLS and CDR2 YYNGEE. This CDR3 region has 15 residues. A few counts support this clone. It was during active infection that Seattle patients were enrolled and then longitudinally followed. The origin of this receptor is a woman aged 45-65 years with COVID-19, enrolled during active disease. The J gene is TRBJ2-7, the V gene TRBV9, with D possibly TRBD2 on 5 matching bases. Sequencing used peripheral blood. The CDR3, as DNA: TGTGCCAGCAGCGTAGATGCGGAGAGGGACTACGAGCAGTACTTC. Protein product: CASSVDAERDYEQYF.